This T cell receptor beta chain was found in a study of cytomegalovirus exposure and HLA in healthy donors. Study summary: There were 85 million or so unique TCRs (from HLA-typed donors) in an early data release.

V lost 8 bases and J lost 3; bases outside the gene matches: 4. The CDR3 is made up of 15 amino acids. CDR1 is LNHDA and CDR2 is SQIVND in the germline V gene (reference sequence). PCR employed 60 Vbeta and 13 Jbeta primers. Using immunoSEQ multiplex PCR, the repertoire was profiled, and TCRdb retains in-frame clones only, with some absent. This repertoire shows some 130,000 clones, 77% found once; its top ten account for approximately 4.2%. Material: PBMCs. The receptor was derived from a male donor in good health and CMV-seropositive. The rearrangement joins TRBV19 to TRBJ2-6; TRBD2 matches at 10 bases. As DNA, the CDR3 is TGTGCCAGTGGCGCTAGCGGGAGTGGGGCCAACGTCCTGACTTTC. It translates to CASGASGSGANVLTF.